This TCR beta chain was identified during a study of T cell responses to AZD1222 COVID-19 vaccine. Germline lookup yields CDR1 SGHRS and CDR2 YFSETQ. The CDR3 sequence is 15 residues long. Losses at the gene ends were 4 bases for V and 4 bases for J; bases not matched to a gene: 7. This clone was observed a single time. Using immunoSEQ multiplex PCR, the repertoire was profiled, and TCRdb retains in-frame clones only, with some absent. The sample carries 100,000 to 130,000 clones, around nine tenths recorded once. The material sequenced was peripheral blood, taken on day 0 of AZD1222 vaccination. The receptor comes from an adult in good health. The genes are TRBV5-1 and TRBJ1-5, with 8 bases identical to TRBD1. This CDR3 is CASSQGAQENQPQHF. Written as DNA, the CDR3 is TGCGCCAGCAGCCAGGGGGCCCAAGAAAATCAGCCCCAGCATTTT.